Each of the 6 T cell receptor beta chains below was sequenced from the same sample in a study of identifying expanded T cells in peripheral blood. Only in-frame clones appear in the TCRdb table, and some are missing; sequencing was by immunoSEQ multiplex PCR. The sample lists roughly 120,000 clones, about 87% occurring once. Sequenced input: blood. The source of these receptors is a person between 18 and 75 years old in good health.

This rearrangement joins TRBV5-1 to TRBJ2-1; 8 nucleotides align to TRBD2. CDR3 length: 17 residues. The trim removed 0 bases at V and 3 bases at J, leaving 8 bases unmatched. The germline gives CDR1 SGHRS, CDR2 YFSETQ. This chain's CDR3 is CASSLAGGTRVYNEQFF. The CDR3 DNA reads as TGCGCCAGCAGCTTGGCCGGGGGGACTAGAGTCTACAATGAGCAGTTCTTC.

The V and J genes are TRBV6-1 and TRBJ1-2, with TRBD1 as a possible D gene (6 bases). CDR3 length: 17 residues. Germline assignment: CDR1 MNHNS and CDR2 SASEGT. Trimming stripped 3 bases from V and 0 bases from J, with 17 bases between. The CDR3: CASSETGPRPPNYGYTF. In DNA form, the CDR3 reads TGTGCCAGCAGTGAGACAGGCCCAAGGCCTCCTAACTATGGCTACACCTTC.

The rearrangement joins TRBV7-3 to TRBJ1-1, with TRBD1 as a possible D gene (6 bases). CDR3 size: 14 residues. The germline V gene has CDR1 SGHTA and CDR2 FQGTGA. Trimming shortened V by 6 bases and J by 5 bases, and 16 bases separated the two germline ends. The CDR3 nucleotides read TGTGCCAGCAGAGGGGGGGCCACGAGAACTGAAGCTTTCTTT. Protein sequence: CASRGGATRTEAFF.

The chain couples TRBV6-5 to TRBJ1-2; D gene uncertain. This CDR3 is 13 amino acids long. Germline values: CDR1 MNHEY, CDR2 SVGAGI. Trimming left V 5 bases short and J 8 bases short, with 15 bases between. This CDR3 is CASSPQEGLGYTF. In DNA, the CDR3 is TGTGCCAGCAGTCCTCAGGAGGGCCTCGGCTACACCTTC.

The CDR3 DNA reads TGTGCCAGCAGCTTCTTCGGGGGTGCTGGCTACACCTTC. Translated, it gives CASSFFGGAGYTF. The J gene is TRBJ1-2, the V gene TRBV7-9; weak D call: TRBD1 (5 bases). Trimming took 3 bases from V and 7 from J, leaving 12 bases between them. Germline V lookup: CDR1 SEHNR, CDR2 FQNEAQ (reference sequence). The CDR3 runs 13 residues.

A few counts support this clone. The chain uses TRBV11-2 and TRBJ2-7, with 8 bases identical to TRBD1. This CDR3 comprises 13 residues. Germline V lookup: CDR1 SGHAT, CDR2 FQNNGV. The ends lost 7 bases at V and 4 bases at J; junction bases unmatched: 6. In DNA, the CDR3 is TGTGCCAGCACCGAAACAGGGGGGTACGAGCAGTACTTC. Amino acid sequence: CASTETGGYEQYF. Full variable domain (missing parts from reference TRBV11-2 and TRBJ2-7): EAGVAQSPRYKIIEKRQSVAFWCNPISGHATLYWYQQILGQGPKLLIQFQNNGVVDDSQLPKDRFSAERLKGVDSTLKIQPAKLEDSAVYLCASTETGGYEQYFGPGTRLTVT.